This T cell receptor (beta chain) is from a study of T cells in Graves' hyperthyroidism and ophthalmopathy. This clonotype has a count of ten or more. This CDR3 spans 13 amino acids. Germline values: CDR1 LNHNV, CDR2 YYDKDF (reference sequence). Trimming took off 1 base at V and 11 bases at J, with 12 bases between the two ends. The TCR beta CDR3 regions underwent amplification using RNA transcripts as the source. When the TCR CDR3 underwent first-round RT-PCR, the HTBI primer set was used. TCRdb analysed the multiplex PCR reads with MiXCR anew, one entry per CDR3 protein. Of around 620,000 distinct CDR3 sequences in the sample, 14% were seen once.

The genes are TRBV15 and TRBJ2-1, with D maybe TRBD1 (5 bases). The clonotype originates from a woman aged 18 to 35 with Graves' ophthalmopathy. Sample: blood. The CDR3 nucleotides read TGTGCCACCAGCAGAGGGACGACAGAGCAGCAGTTCTTC. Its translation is CATSRGTTEQQFF.